The rows below give T cell receptor beta chains drawn from one sample of a study of cytomegalovirus exposure and HLA in healthy donors. TCRdb's copy holds only in-frame clones and misses some; the assay was immunoSEQ multiplex PCR. The sample lists about 120,000 clones; about 8.6% were seen once. Material: PBMCs. The receptors were gathered from a woman aged 40 to 50 in good health and CMV-seropositive. CDR3s include the opening cysteine and the closing phenylalanine or tryptophan. Fields, in order: J gene, V gene, D gene, clone size, CDR3 protein. The D gene is left open where the match is weak. Clone size is not always given. Where it is, it says once, few, many or a class for expanded clones.

>TRBJ1-1|TRBV5-3|.|.
CARSLQNTEAFF
>TRBJ2-1|TRBV15|TRBD2|few
CATSRGLAGAYNEQFF
>TRBJ1-1|TRBV11-2|.|.
CASSPNSPGGTEAFF
>TRBJ2-2|TRBV7-2|.|.
CASSIRLDTGELFF
>TRBJ1-1|TRBV10-2|.|once
CASSLDTEAFF
>TRBJ2-3|TRBV4-1|TRBD2|.
CASSQDGAGGQKDTQYF
>TRBJ1-5|TRBV11-3|.|few
CASSFYPGLSNQPQHF
>TRBJ2-1|TRBV15|.|.
CATSREPGSYNEQFF
>TRBJ1-1|TRBV4-1|.|few
CASSQGLATGGVRTEAFF
>TRBJ2-7|TRBV7-9|TRBD2|few
CASSLGLGGVSDEQYF
>TRBJ1-1|TRBV27|.|.
CASSLIGGKNTEAFF
>TRBJ2-7|TRBV7-2|TRBD1|few
CASSRTGDTYEQYF
>TRBJ1-1|TRBV19|TRBD1|.
CASSTTRGLEAFF
>TRBJ1-5|TRBV5-1|TRBD1|.
CASSFWTGPNQPQHF
>TRBJ2-5|TRBV5-1|.|few
CASRVQQETQYF
>TRBJ1-2|TRBV19|TRBD1|few
CASSMGGQGGVGYTF
>TRBJ2-7|TRBV28|TRBD1|.
CASSSHGLGGRDEQHF
>TRBJ2-1|TRBV11-3|.|.
CASSQDRLHEQFF
>TRBJ2-7|TRBV5-1|TRBD1|few
CASRLRTGQVIYEQYF
>TRBJ2-7|TRBV7-3|.|.
CASSLQSGDYEQYF
>TRBJ2-7|TRBV18|TRBD2|.
CASSPQGGGLDEQYF
>TRBJ2-1|TRBV11-2|.|few
CASSLQTGQRGIYEQFF
>TRBJ1-5|TRBV28|.|few
CASSSPGGNQPQHF
>TRBJ1-1|TRBV28|TRBD1|.
CASSLGTGVPEAFF